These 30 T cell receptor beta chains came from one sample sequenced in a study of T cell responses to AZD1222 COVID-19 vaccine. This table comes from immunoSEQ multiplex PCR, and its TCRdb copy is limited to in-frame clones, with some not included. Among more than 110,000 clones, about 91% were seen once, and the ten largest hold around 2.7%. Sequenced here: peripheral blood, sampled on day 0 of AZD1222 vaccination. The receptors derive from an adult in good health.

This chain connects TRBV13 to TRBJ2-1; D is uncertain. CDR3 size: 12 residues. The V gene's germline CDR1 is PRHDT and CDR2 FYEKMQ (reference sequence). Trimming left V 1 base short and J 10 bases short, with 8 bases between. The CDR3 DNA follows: TGTGCCAGCAGCTTAGCGCGCGGCGAGCAGTTCTTC. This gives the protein CASSLARGEQFF.

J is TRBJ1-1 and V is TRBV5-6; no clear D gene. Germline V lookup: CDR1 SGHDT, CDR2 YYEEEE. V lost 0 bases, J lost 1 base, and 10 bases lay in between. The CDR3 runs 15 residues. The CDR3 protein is CASSLELLKNTEAFF. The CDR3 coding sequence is TGTGCCAGCAGCTTGGAATTACTCAAGAACACTGAAGCTTTCTTT.

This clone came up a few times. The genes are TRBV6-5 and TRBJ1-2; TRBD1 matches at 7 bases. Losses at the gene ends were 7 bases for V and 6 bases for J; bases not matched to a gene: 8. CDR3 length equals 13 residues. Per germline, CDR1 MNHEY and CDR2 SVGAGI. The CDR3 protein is CASTRTGWDGYTF. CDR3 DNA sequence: TGTGCCAGCACCCGGACAGGCTGGGATGGCTACACCTTC.

CDR3 DNA: TGTGCCAGCAGCCGCGGCGGGGGGATCTATGGCTACACCTTC. This gives the protein CASSRGGGIYGYTF. This chain uses TRBV7-8 with TRBJ1-2; D possibly corresponds to TRBD1 (5 bases). Germline V gene lookup returns CDR1 SGHVS and CDR2 FQNEAQ. Trimming took off 5 bases at V and 4 bases at J, with 14 bases between the two ends. This CDR3 region has 14 residues.

The CDR3 sequence is CASSQVLARSGLKLFF. The CDR3 nucleotides read TGTGCCAGCAGCCAAGTTTTAGCCCGATCAGGATTGAAACTGTTTTTT. The V gene is TRBV4-2, the J gene TRBJ1-4; D is ambiguous. Trimming took 1 base from V and 11 from J, leaving 20 bases between them. Germline loops: CDR1 LGHNA, CDR2 YNFKEQ. The CDR3 totals 16 residues.

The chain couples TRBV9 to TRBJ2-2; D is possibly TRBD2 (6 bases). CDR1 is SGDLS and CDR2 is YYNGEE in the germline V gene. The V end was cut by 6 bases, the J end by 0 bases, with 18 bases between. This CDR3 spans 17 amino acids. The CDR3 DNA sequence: TGTGCCAGCACCTCGTGGAGGGGTATATCGAACACCGGGGAGCTGTTTTTT. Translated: CASTSWRGISNTGELFF.

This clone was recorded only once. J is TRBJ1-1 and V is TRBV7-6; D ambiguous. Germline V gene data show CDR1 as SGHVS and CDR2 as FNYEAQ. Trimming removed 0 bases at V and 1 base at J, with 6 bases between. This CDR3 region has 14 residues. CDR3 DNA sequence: TGTGCCAGCAGCTTAGCAGGGAGGAACACTGAAGCTTTCTTT. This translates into CASSLAGRNTEAFF.

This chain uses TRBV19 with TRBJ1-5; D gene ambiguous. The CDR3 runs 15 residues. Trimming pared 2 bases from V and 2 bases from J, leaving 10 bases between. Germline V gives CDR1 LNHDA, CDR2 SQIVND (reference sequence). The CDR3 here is CASSISLLGNQPQHF. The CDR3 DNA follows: TGTGCCAGTAGTATAAGTCTGTTGGGCAATCAGCCCCAGCATTTT.

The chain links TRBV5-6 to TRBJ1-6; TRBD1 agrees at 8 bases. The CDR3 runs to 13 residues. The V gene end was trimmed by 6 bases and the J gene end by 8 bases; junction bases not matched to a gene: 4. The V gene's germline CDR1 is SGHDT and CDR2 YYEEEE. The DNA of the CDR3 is TGTGCCAGCATGGACAGGGCGGATTCACCCCTCCACTTT. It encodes CASMDRADSPLHF. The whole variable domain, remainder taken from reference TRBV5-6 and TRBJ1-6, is DAGVTQSPTHLIKTRGQQVTLRCSPKSGHDTVSWYQQALGQGPQFIFQYYEEEERQRGNFPDRFSGHQFPNYSSELNVNALLLGDSALYLCASMDRADSPLHFGNGTRLTVT.

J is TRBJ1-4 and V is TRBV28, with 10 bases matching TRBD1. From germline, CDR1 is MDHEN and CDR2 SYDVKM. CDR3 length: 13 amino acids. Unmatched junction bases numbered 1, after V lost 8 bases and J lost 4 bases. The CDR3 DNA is TGTGCCAGCCGGGACAGGGGTAATGAAAAACTGTTTTTT. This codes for CASRDRGNEKLFF.

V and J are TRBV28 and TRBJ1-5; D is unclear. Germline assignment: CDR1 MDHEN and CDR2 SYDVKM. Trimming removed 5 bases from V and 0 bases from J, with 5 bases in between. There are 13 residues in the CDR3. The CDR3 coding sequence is TGTGCCAGCAGTGGTTATAGCAATCAGCCCCAGCATTTT. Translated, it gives CASSGYSNQPQHF.

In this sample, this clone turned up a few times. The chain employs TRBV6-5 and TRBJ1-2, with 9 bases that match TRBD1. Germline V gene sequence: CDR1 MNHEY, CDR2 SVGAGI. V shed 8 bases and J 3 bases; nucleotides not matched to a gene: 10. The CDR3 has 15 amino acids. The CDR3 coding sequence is TGTGCCAGCCACCGACAGGGGGTCGAGGACTATGGCTACACCTTC. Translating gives CASHRQGVEDYGYTF.

CDR3 residues: CASSPEMNTEAFF. The CDR3 DNA reads as TGTGCCAGCAGCCCCGAGATGAACACTGAAGCTTTCTTT. The chain uses TRBV9 and TRBJ1-1; D not resolved. Trimming removed 4 bases at V and 0 bases at J, with 7 bases between. Looked up from germline, CDR1 is SGDLS and CDR2 is YYNGEE. The CDR3 has 13 amino acids.

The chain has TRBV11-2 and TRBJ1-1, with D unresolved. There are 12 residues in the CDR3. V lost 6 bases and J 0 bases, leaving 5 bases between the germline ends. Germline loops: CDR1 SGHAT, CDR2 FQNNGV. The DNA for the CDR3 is TGTGCCAGCAGGCACATGAACACTGAAGCTTTCTTT. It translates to CASRHMNTEAFF.

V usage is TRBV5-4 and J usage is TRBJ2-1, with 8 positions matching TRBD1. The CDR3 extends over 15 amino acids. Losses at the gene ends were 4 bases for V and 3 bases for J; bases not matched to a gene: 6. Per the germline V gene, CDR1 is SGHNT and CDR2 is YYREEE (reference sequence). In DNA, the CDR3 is TGTGCCAGCAGCCCGGGCGGACAGGGCTACAATGAGCAGTTCTTC. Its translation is CASSPGGQGYNEQFF.

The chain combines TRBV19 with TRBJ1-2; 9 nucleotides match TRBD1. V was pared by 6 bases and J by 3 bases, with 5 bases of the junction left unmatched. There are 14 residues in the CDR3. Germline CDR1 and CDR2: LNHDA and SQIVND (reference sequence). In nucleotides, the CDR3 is TGTGCCAGTAGCCCGACAGGGGGTGACTATGGCTACACCTTC. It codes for CASSPTGGDYGYTF.

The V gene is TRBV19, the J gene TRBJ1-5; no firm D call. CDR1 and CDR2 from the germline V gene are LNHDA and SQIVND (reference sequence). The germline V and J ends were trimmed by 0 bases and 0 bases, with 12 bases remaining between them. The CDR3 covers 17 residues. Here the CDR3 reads CASSIDLKVYSNQPQHF. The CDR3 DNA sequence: TGTGCCAGTAGTATAGATCTGAAGGTCTATAGCAATCAGCCCCAGCATTTT.

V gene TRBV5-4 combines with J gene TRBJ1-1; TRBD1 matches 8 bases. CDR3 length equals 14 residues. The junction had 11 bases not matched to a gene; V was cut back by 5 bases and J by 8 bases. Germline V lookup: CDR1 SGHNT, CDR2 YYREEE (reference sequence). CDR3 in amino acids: CASRNDRGLGEAFF. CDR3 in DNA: TGTGCCAGCAGAAATGACAGGGGCCTCGGGGAAGCTTTCTTT. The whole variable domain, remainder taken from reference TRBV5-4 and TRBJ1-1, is ETGVTQSPTHLIKTRGQQVTLRCSSQSGHNTVSWYQQALGQGPQFIFQYYREEENGRGNFPPRFSGLQFPNYSSELNVNALELDDSALYLCASRNDRGLGEAFFGQGTRLTVV.

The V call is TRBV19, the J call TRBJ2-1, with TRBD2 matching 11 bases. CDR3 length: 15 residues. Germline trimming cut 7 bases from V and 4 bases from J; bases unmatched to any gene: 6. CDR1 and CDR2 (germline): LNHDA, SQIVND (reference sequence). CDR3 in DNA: TGTGCCAGTACGGTAGCGGGGGGGCGATACAATGAGCAGTTCTTC. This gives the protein CASTVAGGRYNEQFF.

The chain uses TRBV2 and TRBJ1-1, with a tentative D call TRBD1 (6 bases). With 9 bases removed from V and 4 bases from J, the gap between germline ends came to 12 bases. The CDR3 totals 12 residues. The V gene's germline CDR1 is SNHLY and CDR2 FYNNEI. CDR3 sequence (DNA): TGTGCCAGTCGACAGGATCTCACTGAAGCTTTCTTT. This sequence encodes CASRQDLTEAFF.

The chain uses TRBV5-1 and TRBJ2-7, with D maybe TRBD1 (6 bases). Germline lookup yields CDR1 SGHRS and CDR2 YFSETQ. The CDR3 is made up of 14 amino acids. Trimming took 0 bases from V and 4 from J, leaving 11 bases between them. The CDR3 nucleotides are TGCGCCAGCAGCTTGGCTCAGGGGTGGTACGAGCAGTACTTC. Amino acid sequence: CASSLAQGWYEQYF.

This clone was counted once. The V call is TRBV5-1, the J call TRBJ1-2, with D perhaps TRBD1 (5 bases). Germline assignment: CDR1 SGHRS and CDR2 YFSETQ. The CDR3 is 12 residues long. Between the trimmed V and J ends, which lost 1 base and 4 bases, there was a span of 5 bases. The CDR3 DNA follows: TGCGCCAGCAGCTTGCAGGGCTATGGCTACACCTTC. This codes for CASSLQGYGYTF. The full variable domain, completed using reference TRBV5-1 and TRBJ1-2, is KAGVTQTPRYLIKTRGQQVTLSCSPISGHRSVSWYQQTPGQGLQFLFEYFSETQRNKGNFPGRFSGRQFSNSRSEMNVSTLELGDSALYLCASSLQGYGYTFGSGTRLTVV.

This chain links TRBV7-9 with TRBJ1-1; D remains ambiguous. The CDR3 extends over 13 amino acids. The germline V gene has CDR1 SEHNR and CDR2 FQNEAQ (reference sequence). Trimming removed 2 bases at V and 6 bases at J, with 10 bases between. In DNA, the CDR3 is TGTGCCAGCAGCTTATCCGGGGTCCCTGAAGCTTTCTTT. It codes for CASSLSGVPEAFF.

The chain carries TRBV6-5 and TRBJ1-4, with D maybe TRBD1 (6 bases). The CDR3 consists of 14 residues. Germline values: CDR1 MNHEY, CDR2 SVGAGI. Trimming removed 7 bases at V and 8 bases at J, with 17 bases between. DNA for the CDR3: TGTGCCAGCACCAGACAGGCTTTGGGGGAAAAACTGTTTTTT. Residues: CASTRQALGEKLFF.

The CDR3 coding sequence is TGTGCCAGCAGGGGGATAACAGATACGCAGTATTTT. This encodes CASRGITDTQYF. The rearrangement links TRBV2 to TRBJ2-3, with no clear D. Germline V gene sequence: CDR1 SNHLY, CDR2 FYNNEI. CDR3 length: 12 residues. Deletions cut 6 bases from V and 3 bases from J, with 7 bases between.

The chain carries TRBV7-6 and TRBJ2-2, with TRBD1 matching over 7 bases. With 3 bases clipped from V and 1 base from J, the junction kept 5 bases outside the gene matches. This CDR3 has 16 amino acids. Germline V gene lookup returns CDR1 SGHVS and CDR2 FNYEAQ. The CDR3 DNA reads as TGTGCCAGCAGCTTCCGACAGGGCCTGAACACCGGGGAGCTGTTTTTT. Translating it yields CASSFRQGLNTGELFF. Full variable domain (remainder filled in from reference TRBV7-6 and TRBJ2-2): GAGVSQSPRYKVTKRGQDVALRCDPISGHVSLYWYRQALGQGPEFLTYFNYEAQQDKSGLPNDRFSAERPEGSISTLTIQRTEQRDSAMYRCASSFRQGLNTGELFFGEGSRLTVL.

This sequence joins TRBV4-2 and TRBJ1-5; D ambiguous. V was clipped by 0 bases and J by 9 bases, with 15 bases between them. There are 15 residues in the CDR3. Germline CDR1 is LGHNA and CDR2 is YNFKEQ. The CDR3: CASSQDLGNLMPQHF. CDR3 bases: TGTGCCAGCAGCCAAGATCTGGGTAACCTAATGCCCCAGCATTTT.

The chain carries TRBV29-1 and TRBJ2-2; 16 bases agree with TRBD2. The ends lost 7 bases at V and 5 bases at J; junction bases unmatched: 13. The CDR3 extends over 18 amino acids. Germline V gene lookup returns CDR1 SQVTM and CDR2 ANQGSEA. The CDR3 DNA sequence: TGCAGCGCAACCGGGACTAGCGGGGGGGCGAGCGGGACCGGGGAGCTGTTTTTT. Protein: CSATGTSGGASGTGELFF.

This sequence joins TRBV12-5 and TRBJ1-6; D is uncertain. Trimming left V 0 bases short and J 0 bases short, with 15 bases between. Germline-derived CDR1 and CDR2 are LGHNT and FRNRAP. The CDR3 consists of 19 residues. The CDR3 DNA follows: TGTGCTAGTGGTTTGGTACTGGGAGGTAGGAGCTCCTATAATTCACCCCTCCACTTT. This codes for CASGLVLGGRSSYNSPLHF.

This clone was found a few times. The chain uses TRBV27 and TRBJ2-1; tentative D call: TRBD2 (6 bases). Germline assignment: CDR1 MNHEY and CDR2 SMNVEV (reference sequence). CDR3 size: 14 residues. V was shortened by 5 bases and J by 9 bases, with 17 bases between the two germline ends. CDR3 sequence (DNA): TGTGCCAGCAGTCCCAGCTCCCTGGAGGGTGAGCAGTTCTTC. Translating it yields CASSPSSLEGEQFF.